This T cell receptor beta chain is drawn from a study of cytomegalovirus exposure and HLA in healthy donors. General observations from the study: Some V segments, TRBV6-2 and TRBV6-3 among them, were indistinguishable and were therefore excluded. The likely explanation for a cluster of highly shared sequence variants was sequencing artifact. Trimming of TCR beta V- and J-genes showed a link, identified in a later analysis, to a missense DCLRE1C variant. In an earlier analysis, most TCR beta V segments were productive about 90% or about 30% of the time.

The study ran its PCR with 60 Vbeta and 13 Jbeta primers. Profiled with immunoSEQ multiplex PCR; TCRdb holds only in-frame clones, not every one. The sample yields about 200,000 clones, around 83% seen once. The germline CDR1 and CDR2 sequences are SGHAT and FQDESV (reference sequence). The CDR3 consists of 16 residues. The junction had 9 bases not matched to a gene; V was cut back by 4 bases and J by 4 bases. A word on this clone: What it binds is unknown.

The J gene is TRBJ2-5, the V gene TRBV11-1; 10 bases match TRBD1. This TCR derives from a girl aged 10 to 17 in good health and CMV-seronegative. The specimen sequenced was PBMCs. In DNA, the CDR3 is TGTGCCAGCAGCTCGGCGGGACAGGGGTTCAGAGAGACCCAGTACTTC. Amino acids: CASSSAGQGFRETQYF. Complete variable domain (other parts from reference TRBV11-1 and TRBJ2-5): EAEVAQSPRYKITEKSQAVAFWCDPISGHATLYWYRQILGQGPELLVQFQDESVVDDSQLPKDRFSAERLKGVDSTLKIQPAELGDSAMYLCASSSAGQGFRETQYFGPGTRLLVL.